This entry lists 3 T cell receptor beta chains sequenced from one sample in a study of T cell clonality in common variable immunodeficiency. Only in-frame clones appear in the TCRdb table, and some are missing; sequencing was by immunoSEQ multiplex PCR. The data show 30,000 to 40,000 clones, with none appearing a single time. The sequenced sample consisted of peripheral blood mononuclear cells. The source of these receptors is a person aged 18-69 years in good health.

This clone was detected many times. The CDR3 end is not reached by the read, which stops 3 residues before it; the germline J gene fills it in. This rearrangement joins TRBV20-1 to TRBJ2-1, with TRBD2 matching over 8 bases. V shed 7 bases, J shed 6 bases, and the junction held 11 bases outside the gene matches. CDR3 size: 14 residues. CDR1 DFQATT and CDR2 SNEGSKA come from the germline V gene (reference sequence). The part of the CDR3 DNA that was read is TGCAGTGTTCGGTCTAGCGGGCCGATCAATGAG. As protein: CSVRSSGPINE. The entire CDR3 protein reads CSVRSSGPINEQFF.

This clone was seen ten or more times. The read ends 3 residues early relative to the CDR3; the germline J gene fills the gap. This chain connects TRBV7-2 to TRBJ1-4; TRBD1 is a possible D gene (5 bases). Germline values: CDR1 SGHTA, CDR2 FQGNSA. V was pared by 5 bases and J by 8 bases, with 12 bases between. The CDR3 has 13 amino acids. Partial CDR3 DNA: TGTGCCAGCAGCCCAGTTCGGGGGGAAAAA. Its translation: CASSPVRGEK. The full CDR3 reads CASSPVRGEKLFF.

This clone was counted ten times or more. Sequencing ends 3 residues short of the CDR3 end; the germline J gene provides the rest. J is TRBJ2-5 and V is TRBV7-9; 11 nucleotides align to TRBD2. Trimming at V came to 5 bases and at J to 2 bases, leaving 4 bases not matched to a gene. The germline gives CDR1 SEHNR, CDR2 FQNEAQ (reference sequence). The CDR3 extends over 15 amino acids. This CDR3 is CASSLGTSGQETQYF. Partial CDR3 DNA: TGTGCCAGCAGCCTGGGGACTAGCGGACAAGAGACC.